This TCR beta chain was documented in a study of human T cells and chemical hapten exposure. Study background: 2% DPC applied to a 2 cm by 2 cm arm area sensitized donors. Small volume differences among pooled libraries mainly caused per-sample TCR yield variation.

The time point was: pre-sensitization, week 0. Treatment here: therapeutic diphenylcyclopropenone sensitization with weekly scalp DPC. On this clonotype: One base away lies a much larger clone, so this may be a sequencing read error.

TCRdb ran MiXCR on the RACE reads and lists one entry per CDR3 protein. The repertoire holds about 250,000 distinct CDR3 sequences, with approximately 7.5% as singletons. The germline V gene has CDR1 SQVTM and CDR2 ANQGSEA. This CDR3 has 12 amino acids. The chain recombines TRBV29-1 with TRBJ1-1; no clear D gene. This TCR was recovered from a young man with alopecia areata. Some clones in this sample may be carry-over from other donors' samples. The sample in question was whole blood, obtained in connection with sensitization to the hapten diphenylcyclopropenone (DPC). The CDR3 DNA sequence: TGCAGCGGAACCGGAATGAACACTGAAGCTCTCTTT. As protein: CSGTGMNTEALF. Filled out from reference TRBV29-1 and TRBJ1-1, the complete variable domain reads SAVISQKPSRDICQRGTSLTIQCQVDSQVTMMFWYRQQPGQSLTLIATANQGSEATYESGFVIDKFPISRPNLTFSTLTVSNMSPEDSSIYLCSGTGMNTEALFGQGTRLTVV.